This T cell receptor beta chain came from a study of identical twins. Study-wide results and limits: Cord blood's abundant beta clonotypes had fewer insertions, unlike memory repertoires.

On this clonotype itself: Its antigen is as yet unknown.

V was trimmed by 2 bases and J by 2 bases, leaving 17 bases between them. Germline V gene lookup returns CDR1 LGHDT and CDR2 YNNKEL (reference sequence). The CDR3 is made up of 17 amino acids. TCRdb used MiXCR to reprocess the 5' RACE reads, holding one entry per CDR3 protein. The sample records about 340,000 distinct CDR3 sequences, roughly an eighth being singletons. Separately, the same data were catalogued under a study of yellow fever vaccine responses in identical twins.

The specimen sequenced was CD8+ T cells sorted from blood. The receptor was derived from a woman aged 18-29 years in good health. The gene calls are TRBV3-1 and TRBJ2-3; D is unresolved. This chain's CDR3 is CASSQLIGLPHTDTQYF. CDR3 in DNA: TGTGCCAGCAGCCAACTAATAGGGTTACCGCACACAGATACGCAGTATTTT.